Reported below is one T cell receptor beta chain. V dropped 6 bases and J dropped 6; count of bases not matched to a gene: 10. The CDR3 spans 14 residues. From germline, CDR1 is LGHNT and CDR2 FRNRAP. This specimen comes from a study of control samples from healthy donors and cancer patients. Profiling relied on immunoSEQ multiplex PCR, and the TCRdb table lists in-frame clones only, not all of them. The data show some 120,000 clones, with roughly 91% seen just once and around 8.7% held by the top ten. This rearrangement joins TRBV12-5 to TRBJ1-1; 7 bases agree with TRBD1. The specimen sequenced was blood. This sequence was found in a man aged 35-49 years in good health. CDR3 loop: CASGWGQLNAEAFF. Written as DNA, the CDR3 is TGTGCTAGTGGGTGGGGACAGCTCAATGCTGAAGCTTTCTTT.